This passage covers 8 T cell receptor beta chains from one sample sequenced in a study of Graves' ophthalmopathy and Graves' hyperthyroidism (dated 2018 in TCRdb). Sequenced on an Illumina HiSeq 2000. TCR beta CDR3 regions were amplified from RNA transcripts for repertoire sequencing. The first round of RT-PCR was done with HTBI primers and the Qiagen OneStep RT-PCR kit, and was followed by a second round of multiplex PCR, then size selection and purification. TCRdb's own reprocessing of the public reads used fastp at Q25 and MiXCR and kept productive beta chains. Every entry covers one CDR3 protein and lists the most common genes and DNA from its rows. The sample yields about 620,000 distinct CDR3 sequences; about a fifth were counted once. Of the sample, approximately 7% is held by the ten largest clones. Material: peripheral blood. The receptors were sampled from a woman younger than 35 with stable Graves' hyperthyroidism. Some clones in this sample may be carry-over from other donors' samples. Donor details come from another sample of the same person, matched by shared clones.

V gene TRBV6-5 combines with J gene TRBJ1-2; D unresolved. CDR3 length equals 13 residues. Trimming shortened V by 0 bases and J by 11 bases, and 13 bases separated the two germline ends. CDR1 and CDR2 (germline): MNHEY, SVGAGI. CDR3 sequence reads: CASSYSRARTYTF. Written as DNA, the CDR3 is TGTGCCAGCAGTTACTCGAGGGCCCGGACTTACACCTTC.

This clonotype was recorded at least ten times. The chain is built from TRBV5-1 and TRBJ2-5, with TRBD2 matching over 9 bases. This CDR3 region has 16 residues. Germline V gene data show CDR1 as SGHRS and CDR2 as YFSETQ. Losses at the gene ends were 0 bases for V and 2 bases for J; bases not matched to a gene: 5. The CDR3 coding sequence is TGCGCCAGCAGCTTGGGTATTAGCGGGGGTCAAGAGACCCAGTACTTC. This sequence encodes CASSLGISGGQETQYF.

The table lists this clonotype with many counts. The chain employs TRBV6-5 and TRBJ2-2; D unresolved. V was cut by 2 bases and J by 6 bases, with 10 bases left in between. The CDR3 consists of 14 residues. The germline V gene has CDR1 MNHEY and CDR2 SVGAGI. The CDR3 DNA reads as TGTGCCAGCAGTTACCCGAGTCGGGCCGGGGAGCTGTTTTTT. Residues: CASSYPSRAGELFF.

This clonotype was seen a handful of times. The J gene is TRBJ2-7, the V gene TRBV24-1; D is undetermined. Trimming cost V 3 bases and J 1 base, with 3 bases left between them. The CDR3 length is 12 residues. Germline V gene lookup returns CDR1 KGHDR and CDR2 SFDVKD. CDR3 residues: CATSDESYEQYF. Here the CDR3 DNA reads TGTGCCACCAGTGATGAGTCCTACGAGCAGTACTTC.

Ten or more counts support this clonotype. The V gene is TRBV10-3, the J gene TRBJ2-7; 7 bases are shared with TRBD1. Looked up from germline, CDR1 is ENHRY and CDR2 is SYGVKD. This CDR3 has 13 residues. V shed 7 bases and J 0 bases; nucleotides not matched to a gene: 3. The CDR3 reads CAITRDSSYEQYF. CDR3 nucleotide sequence: TGTGCCATCACCCGGGACAGCTCCTACGAGCAGTACTTC.

There are many counts of this clonotype. The chain has TRBV7-2 and TRBJ2-7, with no clear D. Germline V gene sequence: CDR1 SGHTA, CDR2 FQGNSA. Trimming shortened V by 5 bases and J by 0 bases, and 5 bases separated the two germline ends. The CDR3 has 12 amino acids. The CDR3 region is CASSVPSYEQYF. The CDR3, as DNA: TGTGCCAGCAGCGTACCCTCCTACGAGCAGTACTTC.

This clonotype was observed many times. One end of the junction varies from germline; a read error may be responsible. The chain joins TRBV6-5 to TRBJ1-3, with no clear D. Germline V gene data show CDR1 as MNHEY and CDR2 as SVGAGI. CDR3 length: 16 amino acids. The CDR3: CASSYSVSKPGDTIYF. The DNA of the CDR3 is TGTGCCAGCAGTTACTCGGTATCGAAACCTGGAGACACCATATATTTT.

The rearrangement uses TRBV20-1 and TRBJ2-1; D remains unclear. The germline CDR1 and CDR2 sequences are DFQATT and SNEGSKA (reference sequence). V lost 6 bases and J lost 9, with 15 bases in between. This CDR3 has 12 amino acids. The CDR3 reads CSARPQMGEQFF. The DNA of the CDR3 is TGCAGTGCCCGTCCCCAGATGGGTGAGCAGTTCTTC.